This T cell receptor (beta chain) was identified during a study of T cell changes during pregnancy in multiple sclerosis. This table comes from immunoSEQ multiplex PCR, and its TCRdb copy is limited to in-frame clones, with some not included. This sample has over 30,000 clones, with over 75% found just once. After removal of 4 bases from V and 6 bases from J, the junction contained 3 bases not matched to a gene. This CDR3 spans 14 amino acids. The germline CDR1 and CDR2 sequences are MNHEY and SVGAGI. The chain employs TRBV6-5 and TRBJ2-2; TRBD1 matches 9 bases. Sample: CD4+ T cells from peripheral blood mononuclear cells, taken before pregnancy. This receptor was identified in a female donor with multiple sclerosis, enrolled in a pregnancy study. In nucleotides, the CDR3 is TGTGCCAGCAGTTGGGACAGGGACGCCGGGGAGCTGTTTTTT. Amino acids: CASSWDRDAGELFF.